These 22 T cell receptor beta chains came from one sample sequenced in a study of blood T cell repertoires in COVID-19. Using immunoSEQ multiplex PCR, the repertoire was profiled, and TCRdb retains in-frame clones only, with some absent. In the table there are 150,000 to 200,000 clones, over 80% of which are singletons. Sequences were obtained from peripheral blood. These receptors all stem from an elderly woman with active or convalescent COVID-19.

This chain links TRBV5-4 with TRBJ2-7; maybe TRBD2 (5 bases). Between the trimmed V and J ends, which lost 1 base and 5 bases, there was a span of 7 bases. The germline V gene has CDR1 SGHNT and CDR2 YYREEE (reference sequence). The CDR3 runs to 12 residues. The CDR3 bases are TGTGCCAGCAGCTTGCGGGGTGACGAGCAGTACTTC. Translated, it gives CASSLRGDEQYF.

The chain carries TRBV7-8 and TRBJ1-1; D uncertain. The V gene's germline CDR1 is SGHVS and CDR2 FQNEAQ. The CDR3 is 13 residues long. V was clipped by 5 bases and J by 5 bases, with 12 bases between them. The DNA for the CDR3 is TGTGCCAGCAGCCCCGAGGTGTCGACTGAAGCTTTCTTT. Amino acid sequence: CASSPEVSTEAFF.

The chain has TRBV25-1 and TRBJ1-1; possible D gene TRBD1, 6 bases. CDR1 is MGHDK, CDR2 SYGVNS, per germline. Between the trimmed V and J ends, which lost 0 bases and 2 bases, there was a span of 13 bases. This CDR3 has 16 residues. In nucleotides, the CDR3 is TGTGCCAGCAGTGAATACGGGGGGGGCTCTAACACTGAAGCTTTCTTT. Translated, it gives CASSEYGGGSNTEAFF.

V is TRBV5-1 and J is TRBJ2-1, with 8 positions matching TRBD2. The CDR3 length is 17 residues. Germline values: CDR1 SGHRS, CDR2 YFSETQ. The J segment lost 5 bases and the V segment lost 4 bases, leaving 14 bases of the junction unmatched. CDR3 amino acids: CASSPGIVAGPHNEQFF. The CDR3, as DNA: TGCGCCAGCAGCCCCGGGATTGTAGCGGGGCCCCACAATGAGCAGTTCTTC.

The V and J genes are TRBV7-2 and TRBJ1-1; tentative D call: TRBD1 (5 bases). Germline V gene sequence: CDR1 SGHTA, CDR2 FQGNSA. V was shortened by 2 bases and J by 10 bases, with 17 bases between the two germline ends. CDR3 length: 14 amino acids. The CDR3 reads CASSLPGSRGGAFF. The CDR3 DNA reads as TGTGCCAGCAGCTTACCTGGGTCTCGGGGGGGAGCTTTCTTT.

The chain employs TRBV11-3 and TRBJ2-7; 7 bases are shared with TRBD2. The V gene end was trimmed by 1 base and the J gene end by 5 bases; junction bases not matched to a gene: 8. From germline, CDR1 is SGHNT and CDR2 YENEEA. The CDR3 consists of 15 residues. The CDR3 DNA sequence: TGTGCCAGCAGCTTAGCCCCTAGTCGGGGGGACGAGCAGTACTTC. Translated: CASSLAPSRGDEQYF.

The chain links TRBV6-2 or TRBV6-3 to TRBJ2-1, with 8 bases fitting TRBD1. CDR3 length: 15 residues. V trimming: 5 bases; J trimming: 3 bases; junction bases outside the gene matches: 6. Germline lookup yields CDR1 MNHEY and CDR2 SVGEGT. CDR3 sequence reads: CASSLRQGLYNEQFF. The CDR3 region has the DNA TGTGCCAGCAGTCTACGACAGGGGCTCTACAATGAGCAGTTCTTC.

The count of this clone is one. The chain employs TRBV11-2 and TRBJ1-1; D remains unclear. The CDR3 contains 14 residues. The germline gives CDR1 SGHAT, CDR2 FQNNGV. V lost 2 bases and J lost 4, with 11 bases in between. The CDR3 DNA reads TGTGCCAGCAGCTTATTTCAGGCGTCCACTGAAGCTTTCTTT. Translation: CASSLFQASTEAFF.

V is TRBV9 and J is TRBJ1-5; 9 positions match TRBD1. CDR1 is SGDLS, CDR2 YYNGEE, per germline. J lost 5 bases, V lost 4 bases, and 7 bases had no gene match. The CDR3 is made up of 15 amino acids. The CDR3 DNA is TGTGCCAGCAGCCCTGGGACAGGGATGCATCAGCCCCAGCATTTT. As protein: CASSPGTGMHQPQHF.

This chain uses TRBV5-1 with TRBJ1-4, with 12 bases aligning to TRBD1. The length of the CDR3 is 19 residues. Per germline, CDR1 SGHRS and CDR2 YFSETQ. V lost 0 bases and J lost 6; bases outside the gene matches: 12. The CDR3 DNA reads TGCGCCAGCAGCTTGGGTGGGACAGGGGGCTTCCCCCTAGATGAAAAACTGTTTTTT. It specifies CASSLGGTGGFPLDEKLFF.

This clone has a single count. The rearrangement links TRBV7-6 to TRBJ2-5; possibly TRBD1 for D (6 bases). CDR3 length equals 15 residues. Germline CDR1 SGHVS, CDR2 FNYEAQ. Trimming cost V 2 bases and J 5 bases, with 15 bases left between them. The CDR3 reads CASSLFTGSWETQYF. The DNA of the CDR3 is TGTGCCAGCAGCTTATTTACAGGGTCGTGGGAGACCCAGTACTTC. Looking up the rest from reference TRBV7-6 and TRBJ2-5 gives the full variable domain: GAGVSQSPRYKVTKRGQDVALRCDPISGHVSLYWYRQALGQGPEFLTYFNYEAQQDKSGLPNDRFSAERPEGSISTLTIQRTEQRDSAMYRCASSLFTGSWETQYFGPGTRLLVL.

The J gene is TRBJ2-2, the V gene TRBV10-3; D might be TRBD2 (6 bases). V dropped 11 bases and J dropped 0 bases, with 13 bases sitting between them. Germline V gene sequence: CDR1 ENHRY, CDR2 SYGVKD. This CDR3 is 14 amino acids long. The CDR3 is CASRSGANTGELFF. The DNA for the CDR3 is TGTGCCTCCAGATCGGGGGCGAACACCGGGGAGCTGTTTTTT.

The gene calls are TRBV9 and TRBJ2-7; 9 nucleotides match TRBD1. There are 13 residues in the CDR3. Unmatched junction bases numbered 4, after V lost 9 bases and J lost 0 bases. Germline V gene data show CDR1 as SGDLS and CDR2 as YYNGEE. CDR3 region: CAIRDRVSYEQYF. The CDR3 bases are TGTGCCATACGGGACAGGGTCTCCTACGAGCAGTACTTC.

The chain uses TRBV19 and TRBJ1-4; the match to TRBD1 covers 8 bases. From germline, CDR1 is LNHDA and CDR2 SQIVND (reference sequence). Germline trimming cut 9 bases from V and 6 bases from J; bases unmatched to any gene: 6. The CDR3 has 13 amino acids. CDR3 DNA: TGTGCCAGCCAGGACAGGGTACATGAAAAACTGTTTTTT. It encodes CASQDRVHEKLFF.

This chain joins TRBV5-1 and TRBJ2-2; 9 positions agree with TRBD2. This CDR3 is built from 18 residues. Unmatched junction bases numbered 12, after V lost 2 bases and J lost 4 bases. Germline CDR1 SGHRS, CDR2 YFSETQ. The CDR3 reads CASSFTAGGLLGTGELFF. CDR3 coding DNA: TGCGCCAGCAGCTTTACGGCGGGGGGGCTACTCGGCACCGGGGAGCTGTTTTTT. The full variable domain, rest sourced from reference TRBV5-1 and TRBJ2-2, is KAGVTQTPRYLIKTRGQQVTLSCSPISGHRSVSWYQQTPGQGLQFLFEYFSETQRNKGNFPGRFSGRQFSNSRSEMNVSTLELGDSALYLCASSFTAGGLLGTGELFFGEGSRLTVL.

This chain uses TRBV7-2 with TRBJ2-5; TRBD2 aligns across 7 bases. Germline V gene sequence: CDR1 SGHTA, CDR2 FQGNSA. CDR3 length equals 15 residues. Unmatched junction bases numbered 7, after V lost 4 bases and J lost 2 bases. The DNA of the CDR3 is TGTGCCAGCAGCTCCGGGGGGAACTCACAAGAGACCCAGTACTTC. Translating gives CASSSGGNSQETQYF.

The rearrangement uses TRBV2 and TRBJ2-1; the match to TRBD2 covers 13 bases. J gave up 5 bases and V 7 bases, and 5 bases lay outside the gene matches. The CDR3 totals 15 residues. CDR1 and CDR2 (germline): SNHLY, FYNNEI. The DNA for the CDR3 is TGTGCCAGCATGCGGACTAGCGGGGGAGACAATGAGCAGTTCTTC. Its protein is CASMRTSGGDNEQFF.

This clone was seen a few times. The chain has TRBV28 and TRBJ1-2; the D gene is possibly TRBD1 (6 bases). V was cut by 5 bases and J by 7 bases, with 11 bases left in between. The CDR3 length is 12 residues. Germline V lookup: CDR1 MDHEN, CDR2 SYDVKM. The CDR3 loop is CASSTGPGGYTF. DNA of the CDR3: TGTGCCAGCAGTACAGGGCCCGGTGGCTACACCTTC.

V is TRBV7-2 and J is TRBJ2-5; TRBD1 matches at 7 bases. Germline V gene data show CDR1 as SGHTA and CDR2 as FQGNSA. The J segment lost 5 bases and the V segment lost 2 bases, leaving 5 bases of the junction unmatched. CDR3 length equals 14 residues. CDR3 protein: CASSLRGQKETQYF. The CDR3 DNA follows: TGTGCCAGCAGCTTAAGGGGGCAGAAGGAGACCCAGTACTTC.

The chain has TRBV4-3 and TRBJ2-3, with a weak D call TRBD2 (5 bases). Trimming pared 1 base from V and 5 bases from J, leaving 7 bases between. CDR1 and CDR2 from the germline V gene are LGHNA and YSLEER. This CDR3 region has 13 residues. The CDR3 region is CASSQGRGDTQYF. DNA for the CDR3: TGCGCCAGCAGCCAAGGACGGGGAGATACGCAGTATTTT.

J is TRBJ2-2 and V is TRBV5-1; TRBD1 is a possible D gene (5 bases). This CDR3 region has 17 residues. CDR1 and CDR2 from the germline V gene are SGHRS and YFSETQ. Trimming took 6 bases from V and 6 from J, leaving 24 bases between them. CDR3 coding DNA: TGCGCCAGCATGGCCCCTAGGGGTTATGGAGATTCCGGGGAGCTGTTTTTT. Protein sequence: CASMAPRGYGDSGELFF.

J is TRBJ1-5 and V is TRBV6-1; tentative D call: TRBD1 (5 bases). The V gene's germline CDR1 is MNHNS and CDR2 SASEGT. Between the trimmed V and J ends, which lost 2 bases and 7 bases, there was a span of 18 bases. This CDR3 has 16 amino acids. CDR3 protein: CASSELGRHQGQPQHF. In DNA form, the CDR3 reads TGTGCCAGCAGTGAATTAGGCAGGCACCAGGGACAGCCCCAGCATTTT.